Given below is one T cell receptor (beta chain) in context. Its antigen is unidentified. One junction end disagrees with the germline gene, perhaps due to a read error. cDNA specific to TCR beta was made from roughly 500 ng of total RNA, with a constant-region primer employed for priming. A slightly modified ARM-PCR protocol with three nested multiplex PCR rounds produced these TCR beta libraries. In TCRdb, the multiplex PCR reads were re-called with MiXCR into one record per CDR3 protein. The sample includes about 43,000 distinct CDR3 sequences, about three quarters of them seen just once. This sample stems from a study of tumor-infiltrating lymphocytes in primary liver carcinoma. Study details: Patients comprised men and women whose ages fell between 30 and 69 years. Read depth, roughly 3.5 to 8 million productive TCRbeta reads, did not differ significantly between tissues. Study results and limitations: Roughly 7.5-24% of top clones, and no more, occurred in all five tumor regions.

Bulk tissue was left unsorted, and RNA and DNA were co-extracted from 20-30 mg of it. At sampling, these chronic HBV carriers had received no treatment. The receptor was isolated from a man in his forties or fifties with primary liver carcinoma and hepatitis B virus infection. The sample comprised liver tumor tissue from sampling region 2. Subset in this sample: tumor region T2, inferior pole.

The DNA for the CDR3 is TGTGCCAGCAGATTAACCCCCCACGACGGGGAGACCCAGGACTTC. Protein: CASRLTPHDGETQDF. The chain has TRBV11-2 and TRBJ2-5, with D possibly being TRBD2 (5 bases). The CDR3 sequence is 15 residues long. Germline CDR1 SGHAT, CDR2 FQNNGV.